The clone carrying this T cell receptor beta chain was observed many times. Its antigen is undetermined. Trimming removed 2 bases from V and 10 bases from J; junction bases left unmatched: 15. Germline V gene sequence: CDR1 MNHEY, CDR2 SMNVEV (reference sequence). This CDR3 is 16 amino acids long. TCR beta CDR3 regions were amplified from RNA transcripts. First-round RT-PCR with HTBI primers amplified the TCR CDR3 region. TCRdb re-derived calls from the multiplex PCR reads in MiXCR, one entry per CDR3 protein. This table holds 360,000 or so distinct CDR3 sequences, over 15% found once. These data come from a study of T cells in Graves' hyperthyroidism and ophthalmopathy. Study-level findings and limits: A 13 V-J model separated ophthalmopathy from stable hyperthyroidism. Onset of ophthalmopathy came a median 6.5 months after the model predicted it.

The study excluded patients with uncontrolled infection, other autoimmune disease, pregnancy or lactation. Diagnoses rested on clinical symptoms, serum thyroxine and TRAb, thyroid ultrasound and orbital computed tomography. The receptor was isolated from a middle-aged woman with Graves' ophthalmopathy. Input material: blood. V is TRBV27 and J is TRBJ2-5, with TRBD2 matching 8 bases. The CDR3, as DNA: TGTGCCAGCAGTTTAGGCCAAGGCCCTTCGCGGGGGGTCCAGTACTTC. Its protein product is CASSLGQGPSRGVQYF.